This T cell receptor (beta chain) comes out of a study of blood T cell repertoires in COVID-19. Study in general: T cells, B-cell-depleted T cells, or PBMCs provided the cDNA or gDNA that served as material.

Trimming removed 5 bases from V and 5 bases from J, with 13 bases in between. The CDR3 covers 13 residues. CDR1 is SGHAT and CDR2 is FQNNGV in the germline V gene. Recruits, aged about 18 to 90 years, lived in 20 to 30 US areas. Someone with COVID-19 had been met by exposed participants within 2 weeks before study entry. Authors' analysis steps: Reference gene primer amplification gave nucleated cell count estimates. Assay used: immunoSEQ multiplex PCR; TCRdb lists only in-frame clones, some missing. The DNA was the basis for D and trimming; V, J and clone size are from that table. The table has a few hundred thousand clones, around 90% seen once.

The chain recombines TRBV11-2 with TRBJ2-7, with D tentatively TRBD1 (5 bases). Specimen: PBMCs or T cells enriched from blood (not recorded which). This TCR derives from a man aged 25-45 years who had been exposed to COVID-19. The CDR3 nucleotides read TGTGCCAGCAGCACTCACCCAGGGAACGAGCAGTACTTC. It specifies CASSTHPGNEQYF.